A single sample is the source of the 27 T cell receptor beta chains below, sequenced in a study of blood T cell repertoires in COVID-19. Profiling relied on immunoSEQ multiplex PCR, and the TCRdb table lists in-frame clones only, not all of them. The profile shows about 380,000 clones, approximately 77% of them singletons. The sample consisted of peripheral blood. The receptors shown here come from a human donor with acute or convalescent COVID-19. The donor label of this sample is uncertain.

The chain links TRBV2 to TRBJ1-5; D remains ambiguous. V was pared by 4 bases and J by 0 bases, with 10 bases between. The CDR3 extends over 15 amino acids. CDR1 is SNHLY, CDR2 FYNNEI, per germline. CDR3 bases: TGTGCCAGCAGTGCCAGCGCTTATAGCAATCAGCCCCAGCATTTT. It yields the protein CASSASAYSNQPQHF.

The chain uses TRBV13 and TRBJ1-4; D is possibly TRBD1 (6 bases). V was pared by 6 bases and J by 5 bases, with 10 bases between. This CDR3 region has 13 residues. Germline lookup yields CDR1 PRHDT and CDR2 FYEKMQ (reference sequence). The CDR3 here is CASSARGNEKLFF. Here the CDR3 DNA reads TGTGCCAGCAGTGCCAGGGGAAATGAAAAACTGTTTTTT. The variable domain in full, completed from reference TRBV13 and TRBJ1-4, reads AAGVIQSPRHLIKEKRETATLKCYPIPRHDTVYWYQQGPGQDPQFLISFYEKMQSDKGSIPDRFSAQQFSDYHSELNMSSLELGDSALYFCASSARGNEKLFFGSGTQLSVL.

This clone was seen once. The genes are TRBV19 and TRBJ2-1; tentatively, D is TRBD1 (5 bases). The V gene lost 5 bases and the J gene lost 5 bases, with 19 bases spanning the gap. Germline assignment: CDR1 LNHDA and CDR2 SQIVND (reference sequence). The CDR3 consists of 16 residues. The CDR3 nucleotides read TGTGCCAGTAGTTCGATCTTCAGGGTACTTGACAATGAGCAGTTCTTC. Its protein is CASSSIFRVLDNEQFF.

This clone appeared a few times. The chain recombines TRBV19 with TRBJ1-2; a possible D gene is TRBD1 (5 bases). The length of the CDR3 is 13 residues. Germline V CDR1 and CDR2: LNHDA, SQIVND (reference sequence). The V and J ends lost 7 bases and 3 bases respectively, with 12 bases between them. CDR3 nucleotides: TGTGCCAGTACTCCAGGGTTACACTATGGCTACACCTTC. It is translated as CASTPGLHYGYTF.

The rearrangement uses TRBV7-2 and TRBJ2-1, with 15 positions matching TRBD2. The CDR3 runs 17 residues. V was pared by 5 bases and J by 6 bases, with 8 bases of the junction left unmatched. CDR1 is SGHTA, CDR2 FQGNSA, per germline. The CDR3: CASSLYGTSGRFNEQFF. CDR3 in DNA: TGTGCCAGCAGCCTTTACGGGACTAGCGGGAGGTTCAATGAGCAGTTCTTC.

This chain links TRBV5-5 with TRBJ1-5; 9 bases line up with TRBD1. The J segment lost 4 bases and the V segment lost 2 bases, leaving 10 bases of the junction unmatched. CDR3 length: 17 residues. The germline CDR1 and CDR2 sequences are SGHKS and YYEKEE (reference sequence). CDR3: CASSLGQGRLGNQPQHF. CDR3 nucleotide sequence: TGTGCCAGCAGCTTAGGACAGGGGCGGTTAGGGAATCAGCCCCAGCATTTT.

The chain couples TRBV7-9 to TRBJ2-1; no clear D gene. Between the trimmed V and J ends, which lost 1 base and 4 bases, there was a span of 8 bases. This CDR3 is built from 14 residues. The germline gives CDR1 SEHNR, CDR2 FQNEAQ (reference sequence). This chain's CDR3 is CASSLVLPYNEQFF. CDR3 bases: TGTGCCAGCAGCTTAGTACTCCCGTACAATGAGCAGTTCTTC. The full variable domain, in which reference TRBV7-9 and TRBJ2-1 provide the parts outside the CDR3, is DTGVSQNPRHKITKRGQNVTFRCDPISEHNRLYWYRQTLGQGPEFLTYFQNEAQLEKSRLLSDRFSAERPKGSFSTLEIQRTEQGDSAMYLCASSLVLPYNEQFFGPGTRLTVL.

V usage is TRBV10-3 and J usage is TRBJ2-1; tentative D call: TRBD2 (6 bases). V lost 6 bases and J lost 9, with 21 bases in between. The CDR3 spans 15 residues. Germline V gene sequence: CDR1 ENHRY, CDR2 SYGVKD. For the CDR3, the DNA is TGTGCCATCAGAGCGGATGCTAGCGCCGGATCTGAGCAGTTCTTC. Its translation: CAIRADASAGSEQFF.

The V gene is TRBV11-2, the J gene TRBJ2-7; tentative D call: TRBD1 (6 bases). This CDR3 contains 15 residues. Trimming removed 5 bases at V and 7 bases at J, with 21 bases between. The germline V gene has CDR1 SGHAT and CDR2 FQNNGV. The CDR3, as DNA: TGTGCCAGCAGCCCGGGCGGGCAGGGGATTCGGGAGCAGTACTTC. The encoded protein is CASSPGGQGIREQYF.

CDR3 region: CASSLGTGYMNTEAFF. The CDR3 DNA follows: TGTGCCAGCAGCCTAGGGACGGGGTACATGAACACTGAAGCTTTCTTT. The chain combines TRBV7-2 with TRBJ1-1, with a weak D call TRBD1 (5 bases). The CDR3 length is 16 residues. Germline V lookup: CDR1 SGHTA, CDR2 FQGNSA. Trimming took 5 bases from V and 0 from J, leaving 16 bases between them.

This clone is a singleton in its sample. The V gene is TRBV12-3 or TRBV12-4, the J gene TRBJ1-2; weak D call: TRBD1 (6 bases). V was trimmed by 3 bases and J by 8 bases, leaving 10 bases between them. This CDR3 is 12 amino acids long. CDR3 amino acids: CASSLGTSGYTF. In nucleotides, the CDR3 is TGTGCCAGCAGTTTGGGGACAAGCGGCTACACCTTC.

The table lists this clone with a few counts. This chain uses TRBV5-1 with TRBJ2-7, with 8 bases lining up with TRBD2. J was trimmed by 6 bases and V by 5 bases; bases with no gene match: 7. There are 13 residues in the CDR3. Germline assignment: CDR1 SGHRS and CDR2 YFSETQ. The DNA for the CDR3 is TGCGCCAGCAGTATTCCGGGGGGGTCCGAGCAGTACTTC. Translating gives CASSIPGGSEQYF.

The chain links TRBV29-1 to TRBJ2-2; 10 nucleotides agree with TRBD2. With 1 base clipped from V and 0 bases from J, the junction kept 11 bases outside the gene matches. Germline values: CDR1 SQVTM, CDR2 ANQGSEA. The CDR3 has 19 amino acids. This CDR3 reads CSVEVVPLAGVTNTGELFF. CDR3 coding DNA: TGCAGCGTTGAAGTGGTACCCCTAGCGGGGGTGACGAACACCGGGGAGCTGTTTTTT.

The gene calls are TRBV5-1 and TRBJ2-1, with 8 positions matching TRBD2. The germline CDR1 and CDR2 sequences are SGHRS and YFSETQ. Germline trimming cut 4 bases from V and 6 bases from J; bases unmatched to any gene: 9. The CDR3 has 15 amino acids. In DNA form, the CDR3 reads TGCGCCAGCAGCAGCACTAGCGGAGGGCCCAATGAGCAGTTCTTC. Translation: CASSSTSGGPNEQFF.

This clone was picked up a small number of times. This sequence joins TRBV7-2 and TRBJ2-5; TRBD1 agrees at 7 bases. The CDR3 consists of 14 residues. Germline V gene lookup returns CDR1 SGHTA and CDR2 FQGNSA. V shed 5 bases, J shed 7 bases, and the junction held 10 bases outside the gene matches. The CDR3 region is CASSVNRGRGTQYF. The CDR3 bases are TGTGCCAGCAGCGTCAACAGGGGCCGGGGGACCCAGTACTTC.

The rearrangement joins TRBV3-1 (or the pseudogene TRBV3-2) to TRBJ1-1; a weak D match, TRBD1 (5 bases). Germline V gene lookup returns CDR1 LGHDT and CDR2 YNNKEL (reference sequence). Trimming took off 3 bases at V and 1 base at J, with 9 bases between the two ends. The CDR3 extends over 14 amino acids. The CDR3 coding sequence is TGTGCCAGCAGCCAGTTACAGGCGAACACTGAAGCTTTCTTT. The encoded protein is CASSQLQANTEAFF.

The chain combines TRBV7-8 with TRBJ2-7; a possible D gene is TRBD2 (6 bases). The germline gives CDR1 SGHVS, CDR2 FQNEAQ. V lost 2 bases and J lost 1, with 9 bases in between. This CDR3 is built from 14 residues. CDR3 in DNA: TGTGCCAGCAGCTTAAGCGGGTTATCCTACGAGCAGTACTTC. Its protein is CASSLSGLSYEQYF.

The chain employs TRBV7-2 and TRBJ2-2; 10 bases line up with TRBD1. V trimming: 5 bases; J trimming: 4 bases; junction bases outside the gene matches: 7. This CDR3 is built from 16 residues. Germline loops: CDR1 SGHTA, CDR2 FQGNSA. The CDR3 here is CASSASGTGVTGELFF. DNA of the CDR3: TGTGCCAGCAGCGCGTCCGGGACAGGGGTCACCGGGGAGCTGTTTTTT.

This sequence joins TRBV5-1 and TRBJ1-5; D gene ambiguous. CDR1 and CDR2 from the germline V gene are SGHRS and YFSETQ. Trimming stripped 4 bases from V and 0 bases from J, with 11 bases between. The CDR3 covers 15 residues. The chain's CDR3 is CASSPISGSNQPQHF. The CDR3 nucleotides are TGCGCCAGCAGCCCCATCAGTGGTAGCAATCAGCCCCAGCATTTT.

This clone was seen only a few times. The chain uses TRBV5-4 and TRBJ1-6, with TRBD1 matching over 10 bases. CDR1 SGHNT and CDR2 YYREEE come from the germline V gene (reference sequence). The CDR3 loop spans 17 amino acids. J was trimmed by 10 bases and V by 3 bases; bases with no gene match: 13. The CDR3: CASSSATTDRGRSPLHF. The CDR3 nucleotides are TGTGCCAGCAGCTCCGCAACGACTGACAGGGGGCGGTCACCCCTCCACTTT.

The J gene is TRBJ2-3, the V gene TRBV7-8; 16 bases are a match to TRBD2. Germline V gene lookup returns CDR1 SGHVS and CDR2 FQNEAQ. V dropped 1 base and J dropped 4; count of bases not matched to a gene: 8. CDR3 length: 19 residues. This CDR3 reads CASSLGVGTSGGEADTQYF. The CDR3 DNA reads TGTGCCAGCAGCTTAGGGGTCGGGACTAGCGGGGGGGAAGCAGATACGCAGTATTTT.

In its sample, this clone was seen once. This rearrangement joins TRBV5-1 to TRBJ2-7, with 11 bases aligning to TRBD2. Germline V gene lookup returns CDR1 SGHRS and CDR2 YFSETQ. The V and J ends lost 0 bases and 5 bases, in that order; junction bases with no gene match: 7. This CDR3 contains 16 residues. CDR3 region: CASSLVTSGTTDEQYF. The CDR3 coding sequence is TGCGCCAGCAGCTTGGTGACTAGCGGGACTACCGACGAGCAGTACTTC.

For the CDR3, the DNA is TGCGCCAGCAGGGAGTCCATGAACACTGAAGCTTTCTTT. Protein: CASRESMNTEAFF. The rearrangement uses TRBV5-1 and TRBJ1-1; no clear D. Germline CDR1 SGHRS, CDR2 YFSETQ. CDR3 size: 13 residues. V was trimmed by 5 bases and J by 0 bases, leaving 8 bases between them.

In this sample, this clone turned up a few times. The rearrangement uses TRBV3-1 (or the pseudogene TRBV3-2) and TRBJ1-3; TRBD1 agrees at 7 bases. The trim removed 7 bases at V and 2 bases at J, leaving 11 bases unmatched. The germline V gene encodes CDR1 LGHDT and CDR2 YNNKEL (reference sequence). The CDR3 consists of 16 residues. The CDR3 sequence: CASTLGGQTTGNTIYF. DNA of the CDR3: TGTGCCAGCACATTAGGGGGCCAGACTACTGGAAACACCATATATTTT.

The chain is built from TRBV9 and TRBJ1-2, with 10 bases fitting TRBD1. This CDR3 comprises 15 residues. Germline trimming cut 3 bases from V and 5 bases from J; bases unmatched to any gene: 7. CDR1 and CDR2 (germline): SGDLS, YYNGEE. The CDR3 coding sequence is TGTGCCAGCAGCGCGCGACAGGGGGCGGCTTATGGCTACACCTTC. Translation gives CASSARQGAAYGYTF.

CDR3 sequence: CASSYYGTGGYTF. CDR3 DNA: TGTGCCAGCAGTTACTACGGGACAGGGGGCTACACCTTC. This chain connects TRBV6-5 to TRBJ1-2, with TRBD1 matching 9 bases. The CDR3 length is 13 residues. J lost 8 bases, V lost 1 base, and 2 bases had no gene match. Per germline, CDR1 MNHEY and CDR2 SVGAGI.

The chain is built from TRBV24-1 and TRBJ2-1; TRBD2 agrees at 11 bases. The CDR3 is made up of 16 amino acids. Trimming cost V 4 bases and J 6 bases; bases outside gene matches: 7. In germline, CDR1 is KGHDR, CDR2 SFDVKD. The CDR3: CATSDRGTSGINEQFF. Here the CDR3 DNA reads TGTGCCACCAGTGACCGCGGGACTAGCGGTATCAATGAGCAGTTCTTC.